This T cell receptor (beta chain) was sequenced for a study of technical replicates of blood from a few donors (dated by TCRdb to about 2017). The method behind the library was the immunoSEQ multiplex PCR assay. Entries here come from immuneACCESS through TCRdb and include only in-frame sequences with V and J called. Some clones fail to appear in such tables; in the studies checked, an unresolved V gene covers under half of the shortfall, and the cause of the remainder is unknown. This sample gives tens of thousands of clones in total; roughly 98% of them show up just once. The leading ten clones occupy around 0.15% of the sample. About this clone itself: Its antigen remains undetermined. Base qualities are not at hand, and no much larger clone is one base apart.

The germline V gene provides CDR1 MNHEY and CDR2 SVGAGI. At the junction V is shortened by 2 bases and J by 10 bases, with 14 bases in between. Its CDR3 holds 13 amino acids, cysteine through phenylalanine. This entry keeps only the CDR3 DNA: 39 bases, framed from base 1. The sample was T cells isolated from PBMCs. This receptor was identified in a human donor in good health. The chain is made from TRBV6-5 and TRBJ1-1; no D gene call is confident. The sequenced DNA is TGTGCCAGCAGTTACGGCCCGAGGAGTGTAGCTTTCTTT. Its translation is CASSYGPRSVAFF.